A selection of T cell receptor beta chains follows, all from one sample in a study of human T cells and chemical hapten exposure. TCRdb used MiXCR to reprocess the RACE reads, holding one entry per CDR3 protein. The sample includes under 400,000 distinct CDR3 sequences, 5% to 6.5% of them seen just once. Source: whole blood, taken in connection with sensitization to the hapten diphenylcyclopropenone (DPC). All receptors derive from a woman between 45 and 65 years old with alopecia areata. Some clones in this sample may be carry-over from other donors' samples. Each CDR3 is given with its conserved first and last residue. A D gene is named only where the DNA matches it firmly. The listing skips clone size in some rows; elsewhere it reads once, few, many or a size class.

V gene: TRBV7-9; J gene: TRBJ2-4; D gene: NA; clone size: many; CDR3 DNA: TGTGCCAGCAGCGATGAACCCGCCAAAAACATTCAGTACTTC; CDR3 protein: CASSDEPAKNIQYF
V gene: TRBV19; J gene: TRBJ2-7; D gene: NA; clone size: many; CDR3 DNA: TGTGCCAGTAGTATGAACACCCGCTACGAGCAGTACTTC; CDR3 protein: CASSMNTRYEQYF
V gene: TRBV7-2; J gene: TRBJ2-1; D gene: NA; clone size: NA; CDR3 DNA: TGTGCCAGCAGCAGAACAGGGATTAGCTCCTACAATGAGCAGTTCTTC; CDR3 protein: CASSRTGISSYNEQFF
V gene: TRBV27; J gene: TRBJ1-1; D gene: TRBD1; clone size: NA; CDR3 DNA: TGTGCCAGCACCCATCGACAGGGGGGGACTGAAGCTTTCTTT; CDR3 protein: CASTHRQGGTEAFF
V gene: TRBV6-1; J gene: TRBJ1-5; D gene: NA; clone size: few; CDR3 DNA: TGTGCCAGCAGTTCCCGGGGCCCCAATCAGCCCCAGCATTTT; CDR3 protein: CASSSRGPNQPQHF
V gene: TRBV28; J gene: TRBJ2-4; D gene: TRBD1; clone size: NA; CDR3 DNA: TGTGCCAGCAGGATCGACAGGGGGGCTGTCAAAAACATTCAGTACTTC; CDR3 protein: CASRIDRGAVKNIQYF
V gene: TRBV4-2; J gene: TRBJ2-7; D gene: NA; clone size: NA; CDR3 DNA: TGTGCCAGCAGCCAAGGGGAGGAGGTCTACGAGCAGTACTTC; CDR3 protein: CASSQGEEVYEQYF
V gene: TRBV6-5; J gene: TRBJ1-1; D gene: NA; clone size: NA; CDR3 DNA: TGTGCCAGCAGTTACTCGATACAGGTCATGAACACTGAAGCTTTCTTT; CDR3 protein: CASSYSIQVMNTEAFF
V gene: TRBV6-2/TRBV6-3; J gene: TRBJ2-1; D gene: NA; clone size: NA; CDR3 DNA: TGTGCCAGCGGACAGTACTACAATGAGCAGTTCTTC; CDR3 protein: CASGQYYNEQFF
V gene: TRBV29-1; J gene: TRBJ1-2; D gene: NA; clone size: NA; CDR3 DNA: TGCAGCGTTCCGGGACAAGCCTATGGCTACACCTTC; CDR3 protein: CSVPGQAYGYTF
V gene: TRBV5-5; J gene: TRBJ2-2; D gene: NA; clone size: many; CDR3 DNA: TGTGCCAGCAGCTCGTACACTGCGAACACCGGGGAGCTGTTTTTT; CDR3 protein: CASSSYTANTGELFF
V gene: TRBV20-1; J gene: TRBJ2-7; D gene: NA; clone size: few; CDR3 DNA: TGCAGTGCTAGAGCAGACCTTTTCTCCTACGAGCAGTACTTC; CDR3 protein: CSARADLFSYEQYF
V gene: TRBV4-2; J gene: TRBJ2-5; D gene: NA; clone size: few; CDR3 DNA: TGTGCCAGCAGCCAAGATTCGAAGAACCCGAAGGGGGAGACCCAGTACTTC; CDR3 protein: CASSQDSKNPKGETQYF
V gene: TRBV7-9; J gene: TRBJ2-6; D gene: NA; clone size: many; CDR3 DNA: TGTGCCAGCAGCTCCGACGCCCGCTCTGGGGCCAACGTCCTGACTTTC; CDR3 protein: CASSSDARSGANVLTF
V gene: TRBV2; J gene: TRBJ2-2; D gene: NA; clone size: many; CDR3 DNA: TGTGCCAGCGGATCAGGACCTAACACCGGGGAGCTGTTTTTT; CDR3 protein: CASGSGPNTGELFF
V gene: TRBV6-6; J gene: TRBJ1-1; D gene: NA; clone size: few; CDR3 DNA: TGTGCCAGCACCCCAACGCCGGGCACTGAAGCTTTCTTT; CDR3 protein: CASTPTPGTEAFF